This T cell receptor (beta chain) was captured by sequencing in a study of regulatory T cells in long-lasting Graves disease. Study-level findings and limits: Sampling was limited to peripheral blood rather than thyroid tissue. The sample size was small, and this may have reduced accuracy. It was in persistent disease that TRBV28, TRBJ1-2 and TRBJ2-5 were favored.

As for time point: newly diagnosed GD, antithyroid drugs for less than 3 months. PBMC RNA served as the TCR library source. This clonotype showed up many times. Its antigen is unidentified. V dropped 5 bases and J dropped 7; count of bases not matched to a gene: 6. CDR3 length: 13 residues. The germline CDR1 and CDR2 sequences are MDHEN and SYDVKM. iRepertoire HTBI primers and Arm-PCR of CDR3 regions built TCR beta libraries. MiXCR was run by TCRdb on the multiplex PCR reads, yielding one entry per CDR3 protein. The sample lists about 220,000 distinct CDR3 sequences; 15% to 20% were seen once. These data also featured in a second study, about T cells in Graves' hyperthyroidism and ophthalmopathy.

The specimen was peripheral blood mononuclear cells (PBMCs), collected at new diagnosis, from a patient treated with antithyroid drugs. V is TRBV28 and J is TRBJ1-2, with 8 bases matching TRBD1. The sequence derives from a woman aged 30 to 39 with Graves disease. The CDR3 loop reads CASSVTGDAGYTF. Written as DNA, the CDR3 is TGTGCCAGCAGTGTGACAGGGGATGCTGGCTACACCTTC.